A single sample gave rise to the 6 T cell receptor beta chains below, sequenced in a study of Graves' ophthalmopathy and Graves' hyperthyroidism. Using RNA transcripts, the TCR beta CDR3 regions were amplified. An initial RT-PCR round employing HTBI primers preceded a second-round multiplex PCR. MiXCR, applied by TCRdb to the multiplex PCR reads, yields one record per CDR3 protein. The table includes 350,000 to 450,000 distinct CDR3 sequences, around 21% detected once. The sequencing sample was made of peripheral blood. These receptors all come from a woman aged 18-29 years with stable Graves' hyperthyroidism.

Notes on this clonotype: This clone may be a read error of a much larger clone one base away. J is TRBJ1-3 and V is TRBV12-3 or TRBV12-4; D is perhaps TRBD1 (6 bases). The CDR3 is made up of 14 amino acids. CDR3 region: CASRDSTSGNTICF. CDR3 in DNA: TGTGCCAGCAGGGACAGTACCTCTGGAAACACCATATGTTTT.

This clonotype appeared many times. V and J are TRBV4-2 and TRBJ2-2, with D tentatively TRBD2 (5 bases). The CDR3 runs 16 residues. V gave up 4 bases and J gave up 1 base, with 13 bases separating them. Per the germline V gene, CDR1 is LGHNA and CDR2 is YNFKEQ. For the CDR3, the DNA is TGTGCCAGCAGCCGCCCCGGGAAGAGGAACACCGGGGAGCTGTTTTTT. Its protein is CASSRPGKRNTGELFF.

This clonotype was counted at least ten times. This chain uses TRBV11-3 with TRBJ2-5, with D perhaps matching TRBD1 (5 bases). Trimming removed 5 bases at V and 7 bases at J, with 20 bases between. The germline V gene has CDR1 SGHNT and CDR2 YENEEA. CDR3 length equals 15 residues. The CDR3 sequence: CASSPKITGQMTQYF. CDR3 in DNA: TGTGCCAGCAGCCCTAAGATCACAGGACAAATGACCCAGTACTTC.

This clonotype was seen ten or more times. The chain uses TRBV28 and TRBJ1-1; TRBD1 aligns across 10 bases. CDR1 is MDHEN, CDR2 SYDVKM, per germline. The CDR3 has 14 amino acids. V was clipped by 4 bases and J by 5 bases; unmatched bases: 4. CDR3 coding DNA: TGTGCCAGCAGTTCAGACAGGGGGCTTACTGAAGCTTTCTTT. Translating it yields CASSSDRGLTEAFF.

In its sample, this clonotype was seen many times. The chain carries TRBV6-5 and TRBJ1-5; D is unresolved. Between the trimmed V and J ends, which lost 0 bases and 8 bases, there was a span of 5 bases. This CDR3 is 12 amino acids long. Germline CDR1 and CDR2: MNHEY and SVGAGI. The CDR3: CASSYSKEPQHF. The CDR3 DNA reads TGTGCCAGCAGTTACTCGAAAGAGCCCCAGCATTTT.

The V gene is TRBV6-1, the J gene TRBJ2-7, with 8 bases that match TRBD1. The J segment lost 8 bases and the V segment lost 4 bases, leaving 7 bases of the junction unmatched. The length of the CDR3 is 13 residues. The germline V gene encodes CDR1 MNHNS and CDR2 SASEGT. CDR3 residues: CASSGGQVGKQYF. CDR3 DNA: TGTGCCAGCAGTGGGGGACAGGTTGGAAAGCAGTACTTC.